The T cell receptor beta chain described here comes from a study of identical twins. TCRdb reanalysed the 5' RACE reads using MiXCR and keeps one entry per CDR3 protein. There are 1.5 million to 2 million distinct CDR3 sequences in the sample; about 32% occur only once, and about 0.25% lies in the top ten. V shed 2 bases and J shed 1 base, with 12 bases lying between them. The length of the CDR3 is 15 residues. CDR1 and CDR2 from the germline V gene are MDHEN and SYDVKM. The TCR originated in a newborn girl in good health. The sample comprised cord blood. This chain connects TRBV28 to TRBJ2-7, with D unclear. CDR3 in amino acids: CASSLERQASYEQYF. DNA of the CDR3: TGTGCCAGCAGTTTAGAGAGGCAAGCGTCCTACGAGCAGTACTTC.